This T cell receptor (beta chain) was sequenced in a study of blood T cell repertoires in COVID-19. As for the study in general: Some COVID-19 samples were acute and others convalescent; all came from the United States, Italy and Spain.

CDR3 length: 15 residues. The J segment lost 4 bases and the V segment lost 4 bases, leaving 9 bases of the junction unmatched. Germline V gene sequence: CDR1 SNHLY, CDR2 FYNNEI. In the original workflow: How many nucleated cells were present was estimated from reference gene primer amplification. Clones were sequenced by immunoSEQ multiplex PCR, and TCRdb holds only the in-frame ones, with some missing. Clone size and V and J calls were adopted from that table, with D and trimming inferred from the DNA. The sample includes roughly 80,000 clones, about 80% of them seen just once. This receptor was taken from a man in his fifties or sixties with acute or convalescent COVID-19. This chain uses TRBV2 with TRBJ1-2; the match to TRBD1 covers 7 bases. The sequenced material came from peripheral blood. The CDR3 here is CASSASDRVSYGYTF. In nucleotides, the CDR3 is TGTGCCAGCAGTGCTTCCGACAGGGTCAGCTATGGCTACACCTTC.